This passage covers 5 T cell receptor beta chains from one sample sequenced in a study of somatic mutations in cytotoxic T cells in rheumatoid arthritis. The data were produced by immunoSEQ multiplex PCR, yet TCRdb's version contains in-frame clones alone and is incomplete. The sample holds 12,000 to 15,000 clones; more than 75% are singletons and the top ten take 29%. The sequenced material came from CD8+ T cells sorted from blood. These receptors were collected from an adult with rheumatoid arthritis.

CDR3 sequence (DNA): TGTGCCAGCAGCTTCCTAGCGGCAACCTACGAGCAGTACTTC. Its protein is CASSFLAATYEQYF. The chain has TRBV7-2 and TRBJ2-7, with 7 bases that match TRBD2. V gave up 3 bases and J gave up 2 bases; unmatched junction bases: 4. From germline, CDR1 is SGHTA and CDR2 FQGNSA. The CDR3 has 14 amino acids.

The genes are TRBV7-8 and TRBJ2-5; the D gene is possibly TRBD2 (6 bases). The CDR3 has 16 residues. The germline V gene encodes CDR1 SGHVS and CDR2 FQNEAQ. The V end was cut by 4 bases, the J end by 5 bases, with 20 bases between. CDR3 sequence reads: CASSWVEGVYVETQYF. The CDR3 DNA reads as TGTGCCAGCAGCTGGGTGGAGGGAGTCTATGTTGAGACCCAGTACTTC.

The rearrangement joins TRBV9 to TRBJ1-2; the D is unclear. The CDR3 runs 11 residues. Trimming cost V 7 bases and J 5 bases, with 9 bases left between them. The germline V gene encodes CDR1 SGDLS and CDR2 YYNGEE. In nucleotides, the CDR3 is TGTGCCAGCCCAATAGGGTATGGCTACACCTTC. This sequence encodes CASPIGYGYTF.

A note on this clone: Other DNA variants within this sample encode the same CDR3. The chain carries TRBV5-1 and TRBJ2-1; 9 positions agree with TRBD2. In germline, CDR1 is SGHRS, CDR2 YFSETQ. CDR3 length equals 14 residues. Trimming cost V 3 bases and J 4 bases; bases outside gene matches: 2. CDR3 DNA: TGCGCCAGCAGCTCGGCGGGGGGGTACAATGAGCAGTTCTTC. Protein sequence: CASSSAGGYNEQFF.

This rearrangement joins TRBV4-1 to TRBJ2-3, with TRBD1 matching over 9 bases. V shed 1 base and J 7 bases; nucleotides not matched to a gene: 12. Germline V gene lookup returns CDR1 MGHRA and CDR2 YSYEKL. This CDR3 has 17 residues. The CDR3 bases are TGCGCCAGCAGCCAAGGGTTTATCGGGGACAGGGCATATACGCAGTATTTT. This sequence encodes CASSQGFIGDRAYTQYF.